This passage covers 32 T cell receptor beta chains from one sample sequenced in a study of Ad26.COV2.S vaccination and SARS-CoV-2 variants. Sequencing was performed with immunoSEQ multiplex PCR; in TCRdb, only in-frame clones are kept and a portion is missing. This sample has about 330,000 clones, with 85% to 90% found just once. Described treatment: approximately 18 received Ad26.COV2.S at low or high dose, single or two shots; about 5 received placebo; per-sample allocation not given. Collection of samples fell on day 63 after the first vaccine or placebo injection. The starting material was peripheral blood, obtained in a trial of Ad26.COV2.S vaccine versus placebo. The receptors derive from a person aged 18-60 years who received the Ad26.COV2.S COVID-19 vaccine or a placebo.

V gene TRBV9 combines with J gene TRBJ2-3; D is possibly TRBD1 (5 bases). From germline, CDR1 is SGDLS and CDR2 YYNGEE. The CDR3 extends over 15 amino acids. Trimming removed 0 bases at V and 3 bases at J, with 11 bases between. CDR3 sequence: CASSVVRVGTDTQYF. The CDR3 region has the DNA TGTGCCAGCAGCGTAGTCAGGGTCGGGACAGATACGCAGTATTTT.

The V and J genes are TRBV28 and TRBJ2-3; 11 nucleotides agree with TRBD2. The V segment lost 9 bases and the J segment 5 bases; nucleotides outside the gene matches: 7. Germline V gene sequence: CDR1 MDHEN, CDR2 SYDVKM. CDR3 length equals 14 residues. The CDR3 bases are TGTGCCAGTCAAGTAGCGGGAGGGCAAGATACGCAGTATTTT. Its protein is CASQVAGGQDTQYF.

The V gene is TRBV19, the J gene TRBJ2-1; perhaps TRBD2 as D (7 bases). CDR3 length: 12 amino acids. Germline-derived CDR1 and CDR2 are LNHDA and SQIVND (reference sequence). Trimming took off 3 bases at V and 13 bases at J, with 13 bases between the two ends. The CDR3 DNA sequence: TGTGCCAGTAGTATGACGGGGGGCCCCCAGTTCTTC. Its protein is CASSMTGGPQFF.

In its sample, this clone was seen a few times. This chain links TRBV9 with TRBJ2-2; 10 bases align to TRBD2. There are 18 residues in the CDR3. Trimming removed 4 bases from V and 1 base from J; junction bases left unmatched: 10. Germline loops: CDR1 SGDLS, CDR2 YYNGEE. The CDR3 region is CASSPPTRLAGNTGELFF. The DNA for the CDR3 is TGTGCCAGCAGCCCTCCAACCCGACTAGCGGGGAACACCGGGGAGCTGTTTTTT.

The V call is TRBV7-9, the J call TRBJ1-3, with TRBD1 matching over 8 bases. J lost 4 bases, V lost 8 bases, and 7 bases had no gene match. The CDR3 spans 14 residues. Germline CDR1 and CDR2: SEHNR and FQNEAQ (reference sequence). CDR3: CASGRDRSGNTIYF. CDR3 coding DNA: TGTGCCAGCGGGCGGGACAGGTCGGGAAACACCATATATTTT.

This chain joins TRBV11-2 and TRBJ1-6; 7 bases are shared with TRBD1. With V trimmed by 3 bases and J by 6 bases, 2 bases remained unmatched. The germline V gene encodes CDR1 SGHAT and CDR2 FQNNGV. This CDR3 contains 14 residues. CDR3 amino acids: CASSLQGGNSPLHF. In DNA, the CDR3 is TGTGCCAGCAGCTTGCAGGGGGGTAATTCACCCCTCCACTTT.

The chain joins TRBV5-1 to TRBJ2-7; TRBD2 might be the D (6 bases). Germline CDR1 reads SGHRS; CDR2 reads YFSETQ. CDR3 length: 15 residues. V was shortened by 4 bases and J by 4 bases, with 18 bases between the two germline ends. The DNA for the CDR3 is TGCGCCAGCAGCCGGACGGGACTGGCCTATTACGAGCAGTACTTC. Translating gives CASSRTGLAYYEQYF.

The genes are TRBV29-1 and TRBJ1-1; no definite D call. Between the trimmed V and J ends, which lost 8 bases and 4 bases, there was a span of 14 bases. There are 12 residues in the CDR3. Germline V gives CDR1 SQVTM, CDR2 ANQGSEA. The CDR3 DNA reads TGCAGCTTCGGACGGGTTACCACTGAAGCTTTCTTT. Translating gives CSFGRVTTEAFF. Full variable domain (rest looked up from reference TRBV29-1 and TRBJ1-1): SAVISQKPSRDICQRGTSLTIQCQVDSQVTMMFWYRQQPGQSLTLIATANQGSEATYESGFVIDKFPISRPNLTFSTLTVSNMSPEDSSIYLCSFGRVTTEAFFGQGTRLTVV.

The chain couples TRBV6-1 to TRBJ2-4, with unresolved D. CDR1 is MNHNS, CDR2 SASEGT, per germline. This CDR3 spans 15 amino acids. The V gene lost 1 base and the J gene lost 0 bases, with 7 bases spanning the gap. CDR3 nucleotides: TGTGCCAGCAGTGAAGTAGGTTCAGCCAAAAACATTCAGTACTTC. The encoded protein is CASSEVGSAKNIQYF.

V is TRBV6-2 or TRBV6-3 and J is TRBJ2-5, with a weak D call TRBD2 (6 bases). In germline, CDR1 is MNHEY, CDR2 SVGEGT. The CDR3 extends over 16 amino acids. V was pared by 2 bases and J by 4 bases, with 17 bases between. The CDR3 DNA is TGTGCCAGCAGTTACAAAGGGACTTTCCGTGGAGAGACCCAGTACTTC. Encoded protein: CASSYKGTFRGETQYF.

CDR3 protein: CASSTGVGRTEAFF. In DNA, the CDR3 is TGTGCCAGCAGCACAGGGGTTGGTCGGACTGAAGCTTTCTTT. V and J are TRBV14 and TRBJ1-1; TRBD1 matches 7 bases. V trimming: 5 bases; J trimming: 5 bases; junction bases outside the gene matches: 8. Looked up from germline, CDR1 is SGHDN and CDR2 is FVKESK. There are 14 residues in the CDR3.

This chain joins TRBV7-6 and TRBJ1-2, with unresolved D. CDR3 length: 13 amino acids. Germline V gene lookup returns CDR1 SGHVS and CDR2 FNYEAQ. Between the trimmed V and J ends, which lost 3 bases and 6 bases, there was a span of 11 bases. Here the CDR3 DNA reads TGTGCCAGCAGCTTTTCCCCTGGGGATGGCTACACCTTC. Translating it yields CASSFSPGDGYTF.

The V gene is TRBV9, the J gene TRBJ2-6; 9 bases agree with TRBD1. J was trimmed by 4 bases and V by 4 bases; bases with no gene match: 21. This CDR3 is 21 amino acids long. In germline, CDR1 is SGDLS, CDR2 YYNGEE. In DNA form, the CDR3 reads TGTGCCAGCAGCCTCCACCGGGACAGGGTCGCACTTCCTCCCGGGGCCAACGTCCTGACTTTC. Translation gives CASSLHRDRVALPPGANVLTF.

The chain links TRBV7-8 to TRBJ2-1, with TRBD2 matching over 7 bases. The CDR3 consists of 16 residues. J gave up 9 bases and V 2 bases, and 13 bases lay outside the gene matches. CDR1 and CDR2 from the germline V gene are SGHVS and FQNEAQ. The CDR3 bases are TGTGCCAGCAGCTTAAACTCGGCGCGGGGGAAGGTTGAGCAGTTCTTC. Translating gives CASSLNSARGKVEQFF.

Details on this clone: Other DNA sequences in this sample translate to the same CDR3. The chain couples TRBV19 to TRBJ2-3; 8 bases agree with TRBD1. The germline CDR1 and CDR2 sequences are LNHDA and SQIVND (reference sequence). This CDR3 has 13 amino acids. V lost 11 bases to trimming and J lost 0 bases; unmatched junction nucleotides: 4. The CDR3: CASRTGSTDTQYF. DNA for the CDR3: TGTGCCTCCCGGACAGGGAGCACAGATACGCAGTATTTT. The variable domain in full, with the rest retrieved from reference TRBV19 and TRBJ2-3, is DGGITQSPKYLFRKEGQNVTLSCEQNLNHDAMYWYRQDPGQGLRLIYYSQIVNDFQKGDIAEGYSVSREKKESFPLTVTSAQKNPTAFYLCASRTGSTDTQYFGPGTRLTVL.

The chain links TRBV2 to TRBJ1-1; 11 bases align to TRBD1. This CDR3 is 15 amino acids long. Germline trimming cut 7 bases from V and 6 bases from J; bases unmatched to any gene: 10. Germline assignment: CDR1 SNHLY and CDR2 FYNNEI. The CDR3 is CASTLTDRGQPEAFF. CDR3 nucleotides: TGTGCCAGCACCCTAACGGACAGGGGGCAGCCTGAAGCTTTCTTT.

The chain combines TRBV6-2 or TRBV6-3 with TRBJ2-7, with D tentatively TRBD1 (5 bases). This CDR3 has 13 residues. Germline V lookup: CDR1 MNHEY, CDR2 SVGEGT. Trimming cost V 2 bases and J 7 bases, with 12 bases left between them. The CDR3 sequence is CASSYIRAGEQYV. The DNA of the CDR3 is TGTGCCAGCAGTTACATCAGGGCCGGGGAGCAGTACGTC.

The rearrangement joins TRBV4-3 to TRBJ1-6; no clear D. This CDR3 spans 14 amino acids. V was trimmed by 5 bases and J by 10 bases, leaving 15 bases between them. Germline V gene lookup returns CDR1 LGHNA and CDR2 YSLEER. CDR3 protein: CASSTLTPPSPLHF. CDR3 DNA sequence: TGCGCCAGCAGCACCCTTACTCCTCCGTCACCCCTCCACTTT.

The CDR3 DNA sequence: TGTGCCAGCAGCTCGGCGGGGTGGCCCATATATTTT. This encodes CASSSAGWPIYF. J is TRBJ1-3 and V is TRBV11-3, with D unresolved. CDR3 length equals 12 residues. V lost 4 bases, J lost 11 bases, and 12 bases lay in between. Germline CDR1 reads SGHNT; CDR2 reads YENEEA.

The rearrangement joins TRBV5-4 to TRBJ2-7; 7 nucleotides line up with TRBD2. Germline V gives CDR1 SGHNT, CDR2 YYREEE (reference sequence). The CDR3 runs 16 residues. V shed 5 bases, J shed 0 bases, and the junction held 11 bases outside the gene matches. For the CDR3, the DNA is TGTGCCAGCAGTGCCGGGGGAGGGGAAAACTCCTACGAGCAGTACGTC. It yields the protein CASSAGGGENSYEQYV.

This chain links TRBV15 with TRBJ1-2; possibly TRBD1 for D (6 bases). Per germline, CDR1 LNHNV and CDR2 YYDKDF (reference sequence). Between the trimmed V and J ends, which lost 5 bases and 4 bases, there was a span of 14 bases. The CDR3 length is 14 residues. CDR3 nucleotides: TGTGCCACCAGCGAAAGGGGGTTCGCCTATGGCTACACCTTC. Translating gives CATSERGFAYGYTF. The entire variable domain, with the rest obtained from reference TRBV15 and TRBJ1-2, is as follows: DAMVIQNPRYQVTQFGKPVTLSCSQTLNHNVMYWYQQKSSQAPKLLFHYYDKDFNNEADTPDNFQSRRPNTSFCFLDIRSPGLGDTAMYLCATSERGFAYGYTFGSGTRLTVV.

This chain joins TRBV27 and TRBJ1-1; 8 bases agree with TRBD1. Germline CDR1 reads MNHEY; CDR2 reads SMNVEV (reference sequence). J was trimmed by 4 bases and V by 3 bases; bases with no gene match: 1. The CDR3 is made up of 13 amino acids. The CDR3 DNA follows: TGTGCCAGCAGTTTTCAGGGGGCCACTGAAGCTTTCTTT. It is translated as CASSFQGATEAFF.

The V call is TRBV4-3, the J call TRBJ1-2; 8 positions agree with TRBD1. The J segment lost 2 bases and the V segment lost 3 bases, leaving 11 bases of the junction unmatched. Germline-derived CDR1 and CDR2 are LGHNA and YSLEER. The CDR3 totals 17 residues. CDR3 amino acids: CASSQVYGQGGNYGYTF. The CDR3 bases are TGCGCCAGCAGCCAGGTCTACGGACAGGGCGGGAACTATGGCTACACCTTC.

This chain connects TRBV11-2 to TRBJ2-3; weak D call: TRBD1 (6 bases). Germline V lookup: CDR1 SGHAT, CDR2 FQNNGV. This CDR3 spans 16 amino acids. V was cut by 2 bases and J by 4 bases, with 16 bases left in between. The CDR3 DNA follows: TGTGCCAGCAGCTTACAGGGGAGCGGCAACGCAGATACGCAGTATTTT. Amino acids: CASSLQGSGNADTQYF.

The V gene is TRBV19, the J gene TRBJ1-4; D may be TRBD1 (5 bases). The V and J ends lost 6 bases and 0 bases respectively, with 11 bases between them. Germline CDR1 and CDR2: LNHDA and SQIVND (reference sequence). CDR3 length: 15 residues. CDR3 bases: TGTGCCAGTAGCCAGGGCCCGGCAACTAATGAAAAACTGTTTTTT. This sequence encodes CASSQGPATNEKLFF.

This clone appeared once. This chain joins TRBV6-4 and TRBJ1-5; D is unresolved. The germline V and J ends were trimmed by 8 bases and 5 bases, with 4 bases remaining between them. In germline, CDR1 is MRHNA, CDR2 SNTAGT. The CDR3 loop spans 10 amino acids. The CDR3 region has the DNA TGTGCCAGCCTGTATCAGCCCCAGCATTTT. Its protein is CASLYQPQHF.

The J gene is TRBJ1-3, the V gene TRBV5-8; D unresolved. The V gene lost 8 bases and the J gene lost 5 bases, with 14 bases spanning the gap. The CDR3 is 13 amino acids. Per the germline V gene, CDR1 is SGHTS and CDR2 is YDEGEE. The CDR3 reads CASHPDRRNTIYF. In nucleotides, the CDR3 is TGTGCCAGTCACCCAGATCGAAGAAACACCATATATTTT.

CDR3 in amino acids: CASSRNPTDTQYF. DNA for the CDR3: TGTGCCAGCAGCCGCAACCCCACAGATACGCAGTATTTT. The chain links TRBV7-3 to TRBJ2-3; D unresolved. Germline CDR1 reads SGHTA; CDR2 reads FQGTGA. Trimming took 5 bases from V and 2 from J, leaving 8 bases between them. CDR3 length: 13 amino acids.

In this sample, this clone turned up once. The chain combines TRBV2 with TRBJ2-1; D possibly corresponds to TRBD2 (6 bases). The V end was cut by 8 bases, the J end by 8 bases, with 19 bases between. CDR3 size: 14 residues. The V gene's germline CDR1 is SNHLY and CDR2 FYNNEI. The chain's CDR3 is CASGSSGFLDEQFF. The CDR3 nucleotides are TGTGCCAGCGGGAGTAGCGGCTTCCTAGATGAGCAGTTCTTC.

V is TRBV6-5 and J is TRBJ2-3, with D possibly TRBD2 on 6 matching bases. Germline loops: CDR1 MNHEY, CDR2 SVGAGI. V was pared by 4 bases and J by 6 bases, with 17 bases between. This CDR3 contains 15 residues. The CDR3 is CASSSPGLNHDTQYF. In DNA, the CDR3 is TGTGCCAGCAGTTCCCCGGGACTGAACCACGATACGCAGTATTTT.

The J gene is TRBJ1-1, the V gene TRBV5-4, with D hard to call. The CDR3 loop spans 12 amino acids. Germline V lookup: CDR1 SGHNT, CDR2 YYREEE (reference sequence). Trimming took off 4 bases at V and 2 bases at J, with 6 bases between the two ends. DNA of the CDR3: TGTGCCAGCAGCGGCAGAAACACTGAAGCTTTCTTT. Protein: CASSGRNTEAFF. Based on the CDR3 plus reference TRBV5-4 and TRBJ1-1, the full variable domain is ETGVTQSPTHLIKTRGQQVTLRCSSQSGHNTVSWYQQALGQGPQFIFQYYREEENGRGNFPPRFSGLQFPNYSSELNVNALELDDSALYLCASSGRNTEAFFGQGTRLTVV.

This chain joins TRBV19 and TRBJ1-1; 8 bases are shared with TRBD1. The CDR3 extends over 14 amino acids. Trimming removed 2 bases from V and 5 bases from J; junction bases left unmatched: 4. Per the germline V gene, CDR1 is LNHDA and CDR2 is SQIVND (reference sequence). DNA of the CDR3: TGTGCCAGTAGTATACCAGGGGGCCATACTGAAGCTTTCTTT. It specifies CASSIPGGHTEAFF.